Listed here is a single T cell receptor (beta chain). The junction had 5 bases not matched to a gene; V was cut back by 2 bases and J by 4 bases. CDR3 length: 16 amino acids. The germline gives CDR1 MNHNS, CDR2 SASEGT. The cohort excluded patients with autoimmune disease history or systemic immunosuppression. The data derive from a study of OX40 agonist ivuxolimab in advanced cancers. Whole-study context: In this trial design, patients received ivuxolimab intravenously at 0.01 to 10 mg/kg every 2 weeks. Under the entry rules, prior anti-PD-1, anti-PD-L1 or anti-CTLA-4 therapy was allowed, and 40% had some.

Assay used: immunoSEQ multiplex PCR; TCRdb lists only in-frame clones, some missing. The repertoire holds roughly 90,000 clones, with approximately 91% as singletons. This chain connects TRBV6-1 to TRBJ2-5, with 12 bases aligning to TRBD2. This specimen was CD4+ or CD8+ T cells sorted from blood, taken in a trial of the OX40 agonist ivuxolimab. This clonotype was sampled from an adult with an advanced solid tumor such as melanoma, head and neck, liver or kidney cancer. The CDR3, as DNA: TGTGCCAGCAGTGAACAGGCTAGCGGGAGGGGAGAGACCCAGTACTTC. Residues: CASSEQASGRGETQYF.